This T cell receptor beta chain comes out of a study of early T cells in non-severe SARS-CoV-2 infection. In the study overall: Sequencing used unsorted whole-blood bulk RNA, so chains lack pairing. Regarding the study as a whole: Lookups in VDJdb leaned toward anti-spike CD8 responses and missed private and CD4 specificities.

Trimming took off 4 bases at V and 7 bases at J, with 17 bases between the two ends. This CDR3 is built from 16 residues. Per the germline V gene, CDR1 is MNHNY and CDR2 is SVGAGI (reference sequence). This clonotype was observed a few times. What it binds is not known. Individual cDNA molecules received unique molecular identifiers during library preparation. TCRdb ran MiXCR on the 5' RACE reads and lists one entry per CDR3 protein. The sample records about 34,000 distinct CDR3 sequences, 5.7% being singletons. The chain recombines TRBV6-6 with TRBJ1-6; D perhaps matches TRBD1 (5 bases). Sequenced input: whole blood. The clonotype was recovered from an adult who was a healthcare worker with PCR-confirmed SARS-CoV-2 infection or an uninfected control (not recorded which). DNA of the CDR3: TGTGCCAGCAGTTCTCAGGGTATTTCACTGAATTCACCCCTCCACTTT. Encoded protein: CASSSQGISLNSPLHF.